These 21 T cell receptor beta chains share one sample of origin, sequenced in a study of T cell clones after liver transplantation. Profiling relied on immunoSEQ multiplex PCR, and the TCRdb table lists in-frame clones only, not all of them. The sample lists 75,000 to 85,000 clones, roughly 85% occurring once. Here the sequenced sample was CD4+ T cells from blood, taken at the 22-month timepoint. These receptors were collected from a human patient who received a liver transplant. A share of the T cells may be of graft donor origin.

This clone was seen a handful of times. The chain employs TRBV5-4 and TRBJ1-1; D gene unclear. The germline CDR1 and CDR2 sequences are SGHNT and YYREEE (reference sequence). Trimming shortened V by 2 bases and J by 1 base, and 6 bases separated the two germline ends. The CDR3 spans 13 residues. The CDR3 loop is CASSLQGNTEAFF. The CDR3, as DNA: TGTGCCAGCAGCTTACAAGGGAACACTGAAGCTTTCTTT.

The chain joins TRBV6-1 to TRBJ2-2, with D unresolved. The CDR3 contains 14 residues. In germline, CDR1 is MNHNS, CDR2 SASEGT. Trimming left V 0 bases short and J 3 bases short, with 5 bases between. In nucleotides, the CDR3 is TGTGCCAGCAGTGAAGCTGGGGACACCGGGGAGCTGTTTTTT. It yields the protein CASSEAGDTGELFF.

This chain joins TRBV4-3 and TRBJ2-5; no firm D call. Trimming left V 0 bases short and J 4 bases short, with 6 bases between. Germline lookup yields CDR1 LGHNA and CDR2 YSLEER. The CDR3 runs 13 residues. The DNA for the CDR3 is TGCGCCAGCAGCCAAGATCACGGAGAGACCCAGTACTTC. It specifies CASSQDHGETQYF.

This clone has just one count. The chain uses TRBV7-2 and TRBJ2-7; D uncertain. The germline gives CDR1 SGHTA, CDR2 FQGNSA. The CDR3 runs 15 residues. V was shortened by 1 base and J by 3 bases, with 13 bases between the two germline ends. Here the CDR3 DNA reads TGTGCCAGCAGCTTAGACCTCAGAGAAAACTACGAGCAGTACTTC. It encodes CASSLDLRENYEQYF.

This clone has only one observation. The V and J genes are TRBV29-1 and TRBJ2-7; D is possibly TRBD2 (5 bases). Looked up from germline, CDR1 is SQVTM and CDR2 is ANQGSEA. This CDR3 contains 12 residues. V lost 4 bases and J 6 bases, leaving 13 bases between the germline ends. The CDR3 protein is CSVVPGKGEQYF. The CDR3 DNA sequence: TGCAGCGTTGTCCCCGGGAAGGGCGAGCAGTACTTC.

This chain uses TRBV6-5 with TRBJ1-4; D is ambiguous. Trimming removed 5 bases at V and 10 bases at J, with 20 bases between. This CDR3 is 15 amino acids long. Germline CDR1 reads MNHEY; CDR2 reads SVGAGI. In DNA, the CDR3 is TGTGCCAGCAGTCCTGCCTTTGACTCGGTAGGAAAACTGTTTTTT. This translates into CASSPAFDSVGKLFF.

J is TRBJ2-2 and V is TRBV28; 9 nucleotides agree with TRBD2. Germline CDR1 and CDR2: MDHEN and SYDVKM. The junction had 7 bases not matched to a gene; V was cut back by 7 bases and J by 4 bases. The CDR3 consists of 15 residues. CDR3 in DNA: TGTGCCAGCACCGCGGGAGGGCCCCTCACCGGGGAGCTGTTTTTT. Its translation: CASTAGGPLTGELFF.

The chain carries TRBV11-3 and TRBJ1-1, with unresolved D. CDR1 SGHNT and CDR2 YENEEA come from the germline V gene. The CDR3 loop spans 14 amino acids. Trimming pared 1 base from V and 0 bases from J, leaving 6 bases between. The CDR3 DNA is TGTGCCAGCAGCTTAGGGCGGCTGAACACTGAAGCTTTCTTT. It encodes CASSLGRLNTEAFF. The whole variable domain, remainder taken from reference TRBV11-3 and TRBJ1-1, is EAGVVQSPRYKIIEKKQPVAFWCNPISGHNTLYWYLQNLGQGPELLIRYENEEAVDDSQLPKDRFSAERLKGVDSTLKIQPAELGDSAVYLCASSLGRLNTEAFFGQGTRLTVV.

In nucleotides, the CDR3 is TGTGCCAGCAGCCAAGGGACAGGGAACACCGGGGAGCTGTTTTTT. It translates to CASSQGTGNTGELFF. The chain is built from TRBV7-3 and TRBJ2-2; 8 nucleotides align to TRBD1. The J segment lost 1 base and the V segment lost 5 bases, leaving 3 bases of the junction unmatched. The germline CDR1 and CDR2 sequences are SGHTA and FQGTGA. The CDR3 runs 15 residues.

The chain couples TRBV5-1 to TRBJ2-7; 10 bases line up with TRBD2. The CDR3 contains 15 residues. The germline V gene has CDR1 SGHRS and CDR2 YFSETQ. With V trimmed by 2 bases and J by 3 bases, 5 bases remained unmatched. The DNA of the CDR3 is TGCGCCAGCAGCTTAACTAGCGGGGCTTACTACGAGCAGTACTTC. It specifies CASSLTSGAYYEQYF.

The chain combines TRBV7-2 with TRBJ2-2; D uncertain. Germline CDR1 SGHTA, CDR2 FQGNSA. V dropped 5 bases and J dropped 6 bases, with 7 bases sitting between them. The CDR3 totals 12 residues. CDR3 residues: CASSPFAGELFF. CDR3 coding DNA: TGTGCCAGCAGCCCCTTTGCCGGGGAGCTGTTTTTT. Full variable domain (remainder filled in from reference TRBV7-2 and TRBJ2-2): GAGVSQSPSNKVTEKGKDVELRCDPISGHTALYWYRQSLGQGLEFLIYFQGNSAPDKSGLPSDRFSAERTGGSVSTLTIQRTQQEDSAVYLCASSPFAGELFFGEGSRLTVL.

This chain links TRBV13 with TRBJ2-5; 8 nucleotides line up with TRBD2. V was clipped by 5 bases and J by 3 bases; unmatched bases: 5. CDR3 size: 14 residues. Germline loops: CDR1 PRHDT, CDR2 FYEKMQ (reference sequence). The CDR3 coding sequence is TGTGCCAGCAGCCGTAATAGCGGGAAAGAGACCCAGTACTTC. Its protein product is CASSRNSGKETQYF.

CDR3 sequence: CASSPGRQYGYTF. DNA for the CDR3: TGTGCCAGCAGTCCAGGTCGCCAGTATGGCTACACCTTC. The rearrangement links TRBV28 to TRBJ1-2; D ambiguous. Trimming took 5 bases from V and 5 from J, leaving 12 bases between them. Germline assignment: CDR1 MDHEN and CDR2 SYDVKM. The CDR3 consists of 13 residues.

The rearrangement joins TRBV7-2 to TRBJ2-1; 15 nucleotides align to TRBD2. In germline, CDR1 is SGHTA, CDR2 FQGNSA. Trimming at V came to 5 bases and at J to 10 bases, leaving 6 bases not matched to a gene. The CDR3 spans 15 residues. The CDR3 here is CASSPQGLAGGEQFF. CDR3 DNA: TGTGCCAGCAGCCCGCAGGGACTAGCGGGAGGAGAGCAGTTCTTC.

The chain employs TRBV6-6 and TRBJ1-4; D is unresolved. Germline CDR1 is MNHNY and CDR2 is SVGAGI (reference sequence). Between the trimmed V and J ends, which lost 2 bases and 2 bases, there was a span of 9 bases. This CDR3 region has 15 residues. Written as DNA, the CDR3 is TGTGCCAGCAGTTACGGGGATAGGACTAATGAAAAACTGTTTTTT. Residues: CASSYGDRTNEKLFF.

This clone was picked up one time. It may be a read error: a sequence one base away is much more abundant. Other DNA sequences in this sample translate to the same CDR3. The chain joins TRBV18 to TRBJ1-1; unclear D gene. Germline V gene sequence: CDR1 KGHSH, CDR2 LQKENI. The CDR3 has 13 residues. The V gene lost 4 bases and the J gene lost 0 bases, with 6 bases spanning the gap. The CDR3 loop reads CASSRGVNTEAFF. In nucleotides, the CDR3 is TGTGCCAGCTCACGGGGAGTGAACACTGAAGCTTTCTTT. The full variable domain, completed using reference TRBV18 and TRBJ1-1, is NAGVMQNPRHLVRRRGQEARLRCSPMKGHSHVYWYRQLPEEGLKFMVYLQKENIIDESGMPKERFSAEFPKEGPSILRIQQVVRGDSAAYFCASSRGVNTEAFFGQGTRLTVV.

The rearrangement joins TRBV6-6 to TRBJ2-1, with 10 bases that match TRBD1. Germline V gene data show CDR1 as MNHNY and CDR2 as SVGAGI (reference sequence). J gave up 7 bases and V 7 bases, and 10 bases lay outside the gene matches. The CDR3 consists of 15 residues. Written as DNA, the CDR3 is TGTGCCAGCACCGCCCCGGACAGGGGGGGGAATGAGCAGTTCTTC. This codes for CASTAPDRGGNEQFF.

V and J are TRBV5-6 and TRBJ2-4; D unclear. The CDR3 totals 14 residues. V gave up 4 bases and J gave up 1 base, with 9 bases separating them. Germline CDR1 and CDR2: SGHDT and YYEEEE. Here the CDR3 DNA reads TGTGCCAGCAGCCAGTGGTCGGCCAAAAACATTCAGTACTTC. Amino acids: CASSQWSAKNIQYF.

V is TRBV18 and J is TRBJ2-4; 9 bases are a match to TRBD2. The CDR3 has 16 residues. V gave up 4 bases and J gave up 1 base; unmatched junction bases: 5. Germline V CDR1 and CDR2: KGHSH, LQKENI. CDR3 coding DNA: TGTGCCAGCTCACGCGGGGGGGCCGGGGCCAAAAACATTCAGTACTTC. Translated, it gives CASSRGGAGAKNIQYF.

This chain links TRBV2 with TRBJ1-5, with 10 bases identical to TRBD1. Germline trimming cut 7 bases from V and 2 bases from J; bases unmatched to any gene: 5. The CDR3 consists of 15 residues. The germline V gene has CDR1 SNHLY and CDR2 FYNNEI. The CDR3 loop reads CASNDRGLGNQPQHF. The CDR3, as DNA: TGTGCCAGCAACGACAGGGGGCTAGGCAATCAGCCCCAGCATTTT.

The V call is TRBV19, the J call TRBJ2-1; D remains ambiguous. The CDR3 consists of 16 residues. With 3 bases removed from V and 0 bases from J, the gap between germline ends came to 12 bases. Germline V gives CDR1 LNHDA, CDR2 SQIVND (reference sequence). The CDR3 DNA is TGTGCCAGTAGTATGGGAAGAAGAGGCTCCTACAATGAGCAGTTCTTC. It encodes CASSMGRRGSYNEQFF.